These 6 T cell receptor beta chains originate from one sample sequenced in a study of blood T cell repertoires in COVID-19. TCRdb keeps only in-frame clones here, not all; method: immunoSEQ multiplex PCR. The table has around 18,000 clones, under 90% seen once; the top ten hold roughly 9.6%. The sequenced sample was peripheral blood. These receptors all come from an older man with acute or convalescent COVID-19.

The rearrangement links TRBV7-8 to TRBJ2-3, with 10 bases aligning to TRBD1. With 4 bases clipped from V and 3 bases from J, the junction kept 7 bases outside the gene matches. The CDR3 extends over 16 amino acids. Germline V lookup: CDR1 SGHVS, CDR2 FQNEAQ. The CDR3 loop reads CASSWDRGRGTDTQYF. The DNA of the CDR3 is TGTGCCAGCAGCTGGGACAGGGGCAGGGGAACAGATACGCAGTATTTT.

The chain is built from TRBV6-5 and TRBJ2-3; 8 nucleotides agree with TRBD1. CDR1 MNHEY and CDR2 SVGAGI come from the germline V gene. This CDR3 has 12 residues. J lost 4 bases, V lost 8 bases, and 2 bases had no gene match. Here the CDR3 DNA reads TGTGCCAGCGTGGACAGGGCAGATACGCAGTATTTT. Protein: CASVDRADTQYF.

This CDR3 reads CASSIGLSPRGPQETQYF. The CDR3 nucleotides are TGTGCCAGTAGTATAGGTCTCTCGCCGCGGGGGCCGCAAGAGACCCAGTACTTC. V usage is TRBV19 and J usage is TRBJ2-5; TRBD2 might be the D (7 bases). The V gene's germline CDR1 is LNHDA and CDR2 SQIVND (reference sequence). CDR3 length equals 18 residues. The V and J ends lost 1 base and 2 bases respectively, with 20 bases between them. The variable domain in full, with the rest retrieved from reference TRBV19 and TRBJ2-5, is DGGITQSPKYLFRKEGQNVTLSCEQNLNHDAMYWYRQDPGQGLRLIYYSQIVNDFQKGDIAEGYSVSREKKESFPLTVTSAQKNPTAFYLCASSIGLSPRGPQETQYFGPGTRLLVL.

The gene calls are TRBV11-1 and TRBJ2-1, with 9 nucleotides matching TRBD1. This CDR3 comprises 14 residues. Germline CDR1 SGHAT, CDR2 FQDESV (reference sequence). Trimming removed 4 bases from V and 9 bases from J; junction bases left unmatched: 7. CDR3 protein: CASSSRTGAGEQFF. CDR3 nucleotide sequence: TGTGCCAGCAGCTCCCGGACAGGGGCGGGTGAGCAGTTCTTC.

The rearrangement links TRBV5-1 to TRBJ2-3; 14 positions match TRBD2. Germline V gene sequence: CDR1 SGHRS, CDR2 YFSETQ. V shed 0 bases, J shed 4 bases, and the junction held 1 base outside the gene matches. The CDR3 sequence is 16 residues long. The CDR3 loop is CASSLVGLAGADTQYF. CDR3 sequence (DNA): TGCGCCAGCAGCTTGGTGGGACTAGCGGGGGCAGATACGCAGTATTTT.

The chain joins TRBV27 to TRBJ1-4; D is ambiguous. The CDR3 is 15 amino acids. Germline assignment: CDR1 MNHEY and CDR2 SMNVEV (reference sequence). V was shortened by 0 bases and J by 5 bases, with 10 bases between the two germline ends. The CDR3 sequence: CASSLSVSSNEKLFF. The CDR3 DNA reads as TGTGCCAGCAGTTTATCCGTCAGTTCGAATGAAAAACTGTTTTTT.